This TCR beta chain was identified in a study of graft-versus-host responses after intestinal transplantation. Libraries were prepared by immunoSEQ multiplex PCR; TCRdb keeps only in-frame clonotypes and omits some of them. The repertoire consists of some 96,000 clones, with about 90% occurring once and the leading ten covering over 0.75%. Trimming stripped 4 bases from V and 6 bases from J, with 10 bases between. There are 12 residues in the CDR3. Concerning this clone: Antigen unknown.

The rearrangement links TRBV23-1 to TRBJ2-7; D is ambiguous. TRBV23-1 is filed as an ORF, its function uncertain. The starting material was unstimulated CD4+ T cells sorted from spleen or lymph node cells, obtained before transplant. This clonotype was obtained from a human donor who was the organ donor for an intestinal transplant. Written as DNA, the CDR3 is TGCGCCAGCAGTCCCGACTTTCTCGAGCAGTACTTC. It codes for CASSPDFLEQYF.